Below, 15 T cell receptor beta chains from the same sample are listed, as sequenced in a study of blood T cell repertoires in COVID-19. Produced via immunoSEQ multiplex PCR; TCRdb's table is partial and in-frame only. The data contain more than 60,000 clones, 90% of them singletons. Sequencing used peripheral blood. These receptors originate from a woman of 80 years or more with active or convalescent COVID-19.

This sequence joins TRBV29-1 and TRBJ2-1, with D possibly matching TRBD2 (6 bases). The germline V gene has CDR1 SQVTM and CDR2 ANQGSEA. The CDR3 covers 12 residues. V gave up 5 bases and J gave up 7 bases, with 12 bases separating them. The DNA for the CDR3 is TGCAGCGTTTGGCGGGGACGTAATGAGCAGTTCTTC. As protein: CSVWRGRNEQFF.

This chain joins TRBV4-1 and TRBJ1-2; no definite D call. In germline, CDR1 is MGHRA, CDR2 YSYEKL. Trimming shortened V by 3 bases and J by 4 bases, and 9 bases separated the two germline ends. The CDR3 covers 13 residues. In DNA form, the CDR3 reads TGCGCCAGCAGCCATAACAACATCTATGGCTACACCTTC. Translation gives CASSHNNIYGYTF.

The chain has TRBV5-6 and TRBJ1-1; perhaps TRBD1 as D (5 bases). The CDR3 extends over 12 amino acids. CDR1 is SGHDT, CDR2 YYEEEE, per germline. Trimming pared 6 bases from V and 4 bases from J, leaving 10 bases between. The CDR3 DNA reads TGTGCCAGCACTTCGGGGGGCACTGAAGCTTTCTTT. This encodes CASTSGGTEAFF.

CDR3 residues: CASSDARAGLAGLYEQYF. The CDR3 DNA reads as TGTGCCAGCAGTGACGCCAGAGCCGGACTAGCGGGTCTCTACGAGCAGTACTTC. V usage is TRBV6-4 and J usage is TRBJ2-7, with TRBD2 matching over 11 bases. Germline CDR1 reads MRHNA; CDR2 reads SNTAGT. The CDR3 spans 18 residues. After removal of 2 bases from V and 3 bases from J, the junction contained 12 bases not matched to a gene.

This clone showed up just once. The chain combines TRBV28 with TRBJ1-3; tentative D call: TRBD1 (6 bases). Deletions cut 6 bases from V and 7 bases from J, with 13 bases between. CDR3 length: 13 residues. Germline loops: CDR1 MDHEN, CDR2 SYDVKM. For the CDR3, the DNA is TGTGCCAGCAGCCTACAGGGTGGCAACACCATATATTTT. Translated: CASSLQGGNTIYF.

The chain links TRBV10-3 to TRBJ1-3; TRBD1 aligns across 7 bases. The germline V gene encodes CDR1 ENHRY and CDR2 SYGVKD. The CDR3 loop spans 15 amino acids. The trim removed 8 bases at V and 3 bases at J, leaving 10 bases unmatched. The CDR3 DNA reads as TGTGCCATCGGGACAGCCTCTTCTCTTGGAAACACCATATATTTT. Protein product: CAIGTASSLGNTIYF.

V gene TRBV9 combines with J gene TRBJ1-1; D not resolved. CDR3 length: 14 amino acids. Germline V lookup: CDR1 SGDLS, CDR2 YYNGEE. V dropped 3 bases and J dropped 1 base, with 10 bases sitting between them. This CDR3 is CASSARVGNTEAFF. CDR3 DNA: TGTGCCAGCAGCGCTCGGGTAGGGAACACTGAAGCTTTCTTT.

The V call is TRBV6-4, the J call TRBJ2-1; TRBD2 might be the D (7 bases). Trimming pared 0 bases from V and 4 bases from J, leaving 13 bases between. Germline-derived CDR1 and CDR2 are MRHNA and SNTAGT. The CDR3 spans 16 residues. The CDR3 is CASSDSAGAGYNEQFF. The CDR3 nucleotides read TGTGCCAGCAGTGACTCCGCGGGGGCGGGGTACAATGAGCAGTTCTTC.

The rearrangement joins TRBV3-1 (or the pseudogene TRBV3-2) to TRBJ2-6; D is unclear. This CDR3 comprises 15 residues. V lost 2 bases and J 0 bases, leaving 5 bases between the germline ends. The germline V gene has CDR1 LGHDT and CDR2 YNNKEL (reference sequence). The CDR3 is CASSQYTSGANVLTF. For the CDR3, the DNA is TGTGCCAGCAGCCAATACACCTCTGGGGCCAACGTCCTGACTTTC.

The rearrangement uses TRBV24-1 and TRBJ1-2, with D possibly TRBD1 on 5 matching bases. Germline-derived CDR1 and CDR2 are KGHDR and SFDVKD. The CDR3 has 15 amino acids. The V and J ends lost 1 base and 3 bases respectively, with 11 bases between them. CDR3: CATSDFSEGYYGYTF. CDR3 in DNA: TGTGCCACCAGTGATTTTTCGGAGGGGTACTATGGCTACACCTTC.

J is TRBJ2-1 and V is TRBV28; 10 nucleotides agree with TRBD2. The germline CDR1 and CDR2 sequences are MDHEN and SYDVKM. CDR3 length: 15 amino acids. The J segment lost 4 bases and the V segment lost 5 bases, leaving 5 bases of the junction unmatched. CDR3 sequence: CASSGAGGPYNEQFF. The CDR3 nucleotides are TGTGCCAGCAGTGGAGCGGGGGGGCCGTACAATGAGCAGTTCTTC.

The table lists this clone with a few counts. The chain carries TRBV9 and TRBJ1-2, with 7 nucleotides matching TRBD1. Germline trimming cut 3 bases from V and 7 bases from J; bases unmatched to any gene: 15. Per the germline V gene, CDR1 is SGDLS and CDR2 is YYNGEE. This CDR3 spans 16 amino acids. The CDR3 sequence: CASSALGLSGGFGYTF. CDR3 DNA: TGTGCCAGCAGCGCACTGGGACTTTCAGGGGGTTTTGGCTACACCTTC.

This chain links TRBV4-1 with TRBJ2-2; D not resolved. The germline V gene has CDR1 MGHRA and CDR2 YSYEKL. Trimming pared 1 base from V and 4 bases from J, leaving 7 bases between. This CDR3 contains 14 residues. Here the CDR3 reads CASSQGVLTGELFF. The CDR3 bases are TGCGCCAGCAGCCAAGGAGTACTCACCGGGGAGCTGTTTTTT.

The chain couples TRBV27 to TRBJ2-1, with 8 positions matching TRBD1. The germline CDR1 and CDR2 sequences are MNHEY and SMNVEV (reference sequence). This CDR3 has 13 amino acids. J gave up 5 bases and V 3 bases, and 0 bases lay outside the gene matches. CDR3 amino acids: CASSLTGDNEQFF. CDR3 bases: TGTGCCAGCAGTTTGACAGGGGACAATGAGCAGTTCTTC.

The rearrangement uses TRBV27 and TRBJ2-1; no definite D call. The CDR3 loop spans 13 amino acids. Trimming shortened V by 4 bases and J by 6 bases, and 10 bases separated the two germline ends. CDR1 is MNHEY, CDR2 SMNVEV, per germline (reference sequence). In DNA, the CDR3 is TGTGCCAGCAGTTACCCCGCGGCCAATGAGCAGTTCTTC. Its translation is CASSYPAANEQFF.